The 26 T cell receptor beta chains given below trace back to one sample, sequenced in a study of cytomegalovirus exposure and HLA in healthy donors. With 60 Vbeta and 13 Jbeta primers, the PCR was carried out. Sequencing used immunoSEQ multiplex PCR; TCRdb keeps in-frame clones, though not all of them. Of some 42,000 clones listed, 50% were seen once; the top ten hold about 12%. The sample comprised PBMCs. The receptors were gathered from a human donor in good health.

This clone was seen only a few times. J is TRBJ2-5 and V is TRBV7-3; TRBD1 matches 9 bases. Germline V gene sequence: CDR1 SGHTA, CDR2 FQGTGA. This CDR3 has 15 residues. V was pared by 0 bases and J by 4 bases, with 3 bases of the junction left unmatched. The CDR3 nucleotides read TGTGCCAGCAGCTTAACTAAGACAGGGGGAGAGACCCAGTACTTC. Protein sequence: CASSLTKTGGETQYF. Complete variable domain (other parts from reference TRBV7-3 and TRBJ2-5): GAGVSQTPSNKVTEKGKYVELRCDPISGHTALYWYRQSLGQGPEFLIYFQGTGAADDSGLPNDRFFAVRPEGSVSTLKIQRTERGDSAVYLCASSLTKTGGETQYFGPGTRLLVL.

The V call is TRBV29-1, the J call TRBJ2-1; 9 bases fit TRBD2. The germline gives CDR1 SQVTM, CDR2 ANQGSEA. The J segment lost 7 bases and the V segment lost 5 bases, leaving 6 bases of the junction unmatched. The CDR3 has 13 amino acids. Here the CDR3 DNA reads TGCAGCGTTTGGGCGGGAGGGCATAATGAGCAGTTCTTC. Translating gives CSVWAGGHNEQFF.

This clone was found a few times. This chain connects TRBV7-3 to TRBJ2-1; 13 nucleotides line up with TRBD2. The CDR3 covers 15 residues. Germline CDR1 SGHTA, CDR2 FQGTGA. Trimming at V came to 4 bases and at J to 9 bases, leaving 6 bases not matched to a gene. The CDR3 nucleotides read TGTGCCAGCAGCTCTACTAGCGGGAGGGCCGCTGAGCAGTTCTTC. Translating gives CASSSTSGRAAEQFF.

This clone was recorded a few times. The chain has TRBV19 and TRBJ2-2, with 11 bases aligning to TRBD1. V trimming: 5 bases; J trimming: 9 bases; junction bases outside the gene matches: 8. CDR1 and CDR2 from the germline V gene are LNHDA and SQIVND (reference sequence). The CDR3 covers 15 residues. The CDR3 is CASSRGQGGIRELFF. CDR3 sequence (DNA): TGTGCCAGTAGTCGGGGACAGGGGGGGATCCGGGAGCTGTTTTTT. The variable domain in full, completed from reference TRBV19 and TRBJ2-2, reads DGGITQSPKYLFRKEGQNVTLSCEQNLNHDAMYWYRQDPGQGLRLIYYSQIVNDFQKGDIAEGYSVSREKKESFPLTVTSAQKNPTAFYLCASSRGQGGIRELFFGEGSRLTVL.

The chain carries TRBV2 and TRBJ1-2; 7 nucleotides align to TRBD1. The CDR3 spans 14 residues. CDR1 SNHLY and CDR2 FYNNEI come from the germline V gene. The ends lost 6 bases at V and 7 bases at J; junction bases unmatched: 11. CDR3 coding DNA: TGTGCCAGCAGACCCGGACAGGCCGGGGGTGGCTACACCTTC. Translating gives CASRPGQAGGGYTF.

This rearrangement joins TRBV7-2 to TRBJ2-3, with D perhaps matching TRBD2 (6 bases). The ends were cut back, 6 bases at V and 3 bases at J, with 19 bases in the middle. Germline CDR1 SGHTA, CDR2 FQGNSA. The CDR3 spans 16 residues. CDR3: CASRGRRRGGTDTQYF. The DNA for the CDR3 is TGTGCCAGCAGGGGGAGGAGGCGGGGTGGAACAGATACGCAGTATTTT.

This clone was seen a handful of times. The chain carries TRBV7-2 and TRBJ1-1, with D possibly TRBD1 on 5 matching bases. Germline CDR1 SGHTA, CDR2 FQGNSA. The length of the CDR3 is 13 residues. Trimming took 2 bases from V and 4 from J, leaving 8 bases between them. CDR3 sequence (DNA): TGTGCCAGCAGCTTACAGGGCCTCACTGAAGCTTTCTTT. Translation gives CASSLQGLTEAFF.

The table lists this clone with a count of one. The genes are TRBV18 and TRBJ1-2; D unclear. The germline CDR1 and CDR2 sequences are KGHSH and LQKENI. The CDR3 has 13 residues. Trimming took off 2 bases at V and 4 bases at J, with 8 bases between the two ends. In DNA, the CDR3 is TGTGCCAGCTCACCAGACTTAAGCTATGGCTACACCTTC. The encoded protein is CASSPDLSYGYTF.

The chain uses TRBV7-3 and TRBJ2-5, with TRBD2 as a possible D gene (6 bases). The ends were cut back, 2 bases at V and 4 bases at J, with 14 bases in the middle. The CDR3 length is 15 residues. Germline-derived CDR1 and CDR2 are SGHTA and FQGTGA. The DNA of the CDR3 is TGTGCCAGCAGCTTAGCCGGTAGCGGACTAGAGACCCAGTACTTC. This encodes CASSLAGSGLETQYF.

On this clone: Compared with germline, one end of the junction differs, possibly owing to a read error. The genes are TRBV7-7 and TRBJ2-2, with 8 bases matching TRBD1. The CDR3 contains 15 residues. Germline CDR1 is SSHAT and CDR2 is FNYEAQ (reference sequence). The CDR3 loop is CASSQLTGVTGELFF. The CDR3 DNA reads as TGTGCTAGCAGCCAACTGACAGGGGTCACCGGGGAGCTGTTTTTT.

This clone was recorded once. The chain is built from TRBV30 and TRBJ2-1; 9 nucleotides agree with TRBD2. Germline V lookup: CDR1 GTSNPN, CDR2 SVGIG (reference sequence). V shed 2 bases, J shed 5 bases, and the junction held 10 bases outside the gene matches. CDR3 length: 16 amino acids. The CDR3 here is CAWSRARTSADNEQFF. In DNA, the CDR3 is TGTGCCTGGAGTCGAGCACGGACTAGCGCCGACAATGAGCAGTTCTTC.

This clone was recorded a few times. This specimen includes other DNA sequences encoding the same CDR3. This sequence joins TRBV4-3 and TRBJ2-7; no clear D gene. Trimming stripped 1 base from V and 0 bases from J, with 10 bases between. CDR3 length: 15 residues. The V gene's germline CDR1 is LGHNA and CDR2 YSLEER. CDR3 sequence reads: CASSQGLGDSYEQYF. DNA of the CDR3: TGCGCCAGCAGCCAAGGACTGGGTGACTCCTACGAGCAGTACTTC.

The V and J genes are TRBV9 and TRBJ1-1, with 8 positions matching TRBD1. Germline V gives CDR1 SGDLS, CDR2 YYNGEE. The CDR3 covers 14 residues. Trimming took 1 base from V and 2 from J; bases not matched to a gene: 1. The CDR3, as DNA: TGTGCCAGCAGCGTACAGGGGGCAAACACTGAAGCTTTCTTT. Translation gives CASSVQGANTEAFF.

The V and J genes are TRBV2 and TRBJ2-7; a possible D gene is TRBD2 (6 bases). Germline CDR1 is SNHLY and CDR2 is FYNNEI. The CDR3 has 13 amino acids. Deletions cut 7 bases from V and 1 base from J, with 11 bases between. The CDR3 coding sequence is TGTGCCAGCACGGCGGGGCAGTCCTACGAGCAGTACTTC. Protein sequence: CASTAGQSYEQYF.

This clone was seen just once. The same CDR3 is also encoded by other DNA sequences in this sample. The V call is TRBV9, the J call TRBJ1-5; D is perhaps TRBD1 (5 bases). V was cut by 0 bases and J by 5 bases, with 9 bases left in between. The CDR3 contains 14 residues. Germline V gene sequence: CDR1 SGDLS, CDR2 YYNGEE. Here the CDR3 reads CASSVADTYQPQHF. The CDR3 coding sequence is TGTGCCAGCAGCGTAGCGGACACCTATCAGCCCCAGCATTTT. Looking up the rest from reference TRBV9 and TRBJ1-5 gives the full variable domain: DSGVTQTPKHLITATGQRVTLRCSPRSGDLSVYWYQQSLDQGLQFLIQYYNGEERAKGNILERFSAQQFPDLHSELNLSSLELGDSALYFCASSVADTYQPQHFGDGTRLSIL.

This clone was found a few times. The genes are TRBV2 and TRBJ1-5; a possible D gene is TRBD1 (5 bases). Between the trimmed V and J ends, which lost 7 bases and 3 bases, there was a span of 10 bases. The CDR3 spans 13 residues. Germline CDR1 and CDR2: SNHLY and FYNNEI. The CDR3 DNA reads TGTGCCAGCACCAGACAGTACAATCAGCCCCAGCATTTT. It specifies CASTRQYNQPQHF.

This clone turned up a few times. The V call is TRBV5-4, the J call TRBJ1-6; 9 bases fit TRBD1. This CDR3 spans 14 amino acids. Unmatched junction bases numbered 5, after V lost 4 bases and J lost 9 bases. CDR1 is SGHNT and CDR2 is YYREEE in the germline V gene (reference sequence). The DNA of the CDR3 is TGTGCCAGCAGCCGACAGGGGGATGTTTCACCCCTCCACTTT. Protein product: CASSRQGDVSPLHF.

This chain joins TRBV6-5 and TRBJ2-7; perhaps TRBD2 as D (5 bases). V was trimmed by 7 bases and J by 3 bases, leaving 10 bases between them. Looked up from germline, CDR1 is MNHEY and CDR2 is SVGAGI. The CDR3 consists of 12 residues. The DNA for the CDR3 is TGTGCCAGCACGCACAGCGGCTACGAGCAGTACTTC. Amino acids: CASTHSGYEQYF.

The CDR3 DNA follows: TGTGCCAGCAGCTTAGGTCGTTCCGACGGGGATACGCAGTATTTT. Translating gives CASSLGRSDGDTQYF. V usage is TRBV11-1 and J usage is TRBJ2-3; no clear D. Trimming removed 1 base at V and 6 bases at J, with 14 bases between. Germline lookup yields CDR1 SGHAT and CDR2 FQDESV (reference sequence). This CDR3 region has 15 residues.

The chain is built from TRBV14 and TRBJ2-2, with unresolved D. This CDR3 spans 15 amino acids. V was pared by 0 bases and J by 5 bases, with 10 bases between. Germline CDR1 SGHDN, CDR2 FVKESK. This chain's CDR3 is CASSQDFTVTGELFF. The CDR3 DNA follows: TGTGCCAGCAGCCAAGATTTCACAGTGACCGGGGAGCTGTTTTTT.

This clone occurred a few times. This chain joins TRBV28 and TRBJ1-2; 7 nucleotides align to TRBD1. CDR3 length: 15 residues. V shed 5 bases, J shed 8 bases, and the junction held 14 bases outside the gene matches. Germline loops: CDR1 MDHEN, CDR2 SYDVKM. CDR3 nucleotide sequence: TGTGCCAGCAGTACCGACCACAGGGGCCCCGCGGGCTACACCTTC. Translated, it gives CASSTDHRGPAGYTF.

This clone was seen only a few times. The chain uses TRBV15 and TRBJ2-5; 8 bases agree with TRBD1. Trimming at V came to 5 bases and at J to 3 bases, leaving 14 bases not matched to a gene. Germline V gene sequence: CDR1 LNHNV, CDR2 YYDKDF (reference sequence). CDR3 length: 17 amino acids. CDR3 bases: TGTGCCACCAGCCAGGACATAAAAGACAGGGGTAAAGAGACCCAGTACTTC. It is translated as CATSQDIKDRGKETQYF.

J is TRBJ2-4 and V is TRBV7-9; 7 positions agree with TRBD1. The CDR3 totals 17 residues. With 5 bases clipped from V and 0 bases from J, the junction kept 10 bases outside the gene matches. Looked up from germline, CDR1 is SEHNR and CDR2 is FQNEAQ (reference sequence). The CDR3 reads CASSREQGSLAKNIQYF. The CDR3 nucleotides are TGTGCCAGCAGCAGAGAACAGGGGTCTCTAGCCAAAAACATTCAGTACTTC.

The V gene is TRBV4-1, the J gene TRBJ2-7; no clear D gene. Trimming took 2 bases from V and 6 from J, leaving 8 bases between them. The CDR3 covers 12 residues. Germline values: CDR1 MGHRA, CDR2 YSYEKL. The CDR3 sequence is CASSQSLGEQYF. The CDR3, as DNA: TGCGCCAGCAGCCAATCACTCGGCGAGCAGTACTTC.

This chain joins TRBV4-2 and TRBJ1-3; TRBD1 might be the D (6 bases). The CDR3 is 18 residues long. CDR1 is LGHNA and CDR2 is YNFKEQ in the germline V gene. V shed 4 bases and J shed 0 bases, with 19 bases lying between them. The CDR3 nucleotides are TGTGCCAGCAGCCCCCACGGCGGACAGTCGAACTCTGGAAACACCATATATTTT. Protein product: CASSPHGGQSNSGNTIYF.

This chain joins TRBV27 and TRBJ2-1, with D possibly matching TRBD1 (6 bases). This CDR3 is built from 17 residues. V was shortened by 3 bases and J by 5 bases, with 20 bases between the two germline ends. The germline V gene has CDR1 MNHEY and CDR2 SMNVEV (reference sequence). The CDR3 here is CASSFGWGPEVNNEQFF. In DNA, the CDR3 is TGTGCCAGCAGTTTTGGCTGGGGGCCTGAGGTAAACAATGAGCAGTTCTTC.